Listed here are 20 T cell receptor beta chains from one sample, sequenced in a study of T cells after yellow fever vaccination. TCRdb used MiXCR to reprocess the 5' RACE reads, holding one entry per CDR3 protein. The data hold about 230,000 distinct CDR3 sequences, with 6.7% observed a single time. Sequences were derived from CD4+ T cells sorted from PBMCs, sampled on the day of the yellow fever booster vaccination. These receptors all come from a man under 40 who received the YFV17D yellow fever vaccine.

The CDR3 reads CASRTATSTDTQYF. Written as DNA, the CDR3 is TGTGCCAGTCGTACAGCGACTAGCACAGATACGCAGTATTTT. The V gene is TRBV12-3 or TRBV12-4, the J gene TRBJ2-3, with D unresolved. The CDR3 is 14 residues long. V lost 9 bases and J 0 bases, leaving 13 bases between the germline ends.

V and J are TRBV4-3 and TRBJ2-1; TRBD2 agrees at 12 bases. CDR3 length: 16 residues. CDR1 LGHNA and CDR2 YSLEER come from the germline V gene. Trimming took 0 bases from V and 7 from J; bases not matched to a gene: 4. In nucleotides, the CDR3 is TGCGCCAGCAGCCAAGATCCCCTAGCGGGAGGGAATGAGCAGTTCTTC. This sequence encodes CASSQDPLAGGNEQFF.

This clonotype was seen only a few times. The rearrangement uses TRBV20-1 and TRBJ2-1; D gene ambiguous. The CDR3 length is 12 residues. Germline V CDR1 and CDR2: DFQATT, SNEGSKA (reference sequence). V was pared by 6 bases and J by 7 bases, with 13 bases between. The CDR3 region is CSALGGLNEQFF. CDR3 nucleotide sequence: TGCAGTGCCCTAGGTGGGTTGAATGAGCAGTTCTTC.

This clonotype was observed a few times. The chain combines TRBV7-2 with TRBJ2-5; possibly TRBD2 for D (5 bases). Trimming shortened V by 4 bases and J by 9 bases, and 18 bases separated the two germline ends. The germline gives CDR1 SGHTA, CDR2 FQGNSA. The CDR3 contains 14 residues. The CDR3 DNA reads as TGTGCCAGCAGCTCTCCCTCTACTAGGGCCCCCCAGTACTTC. It is translated as CASSSPSTRAPQYF. Combining the CDR3 with reference TRBV7-2 and TRBJ2-5 gives the whole variable domain GAGVSQSPSNKVTEKGKDVELRCDPISGHTALYWYRQSLGQGLEFLIYFQGNSAPDKSGLPSDRFSAERTGGSVSTLTIQRTQQEDSAVYLCASSSPSTRAPQYFGPGTRLLVL.

The table lists this clonotype with many counts. The rearrangement uses TRBV12-3 or TRBV12-4 and TRBJ2-1; no definite D call. This CDR3 is built from 13 residues. Trimming pared 6 bases from V and 7 bases from J, leaving 13 bases between. CDR3 loop: CASRPHRSNEQFF. Here the CDR3 DNA reads TGTGCCAGCAGGCCCCATCGGTCTAATGAGCAGTTCTTC.

At least ten counts were recorded for this clonotype. The V gene is TRBV10-3, the J gene TRBJ2-1; 8 bases are a match to TRBD1. Germline V lookup: CDR1 ENHRY, CDR2 SYGVKD. The J segment lost 8 bases and the V segment lost 5 bases, leaving 8 bases of the junction unmatched. This CDR3 has 14 amino acids. For the CDR3, the DNA is TGTGCCATCAGTCTGACTGAGGACAGGGATGAGCAGTTCTTC. This gives the protein CAISLTEDRDEQFF.

The chain has TRBV28 and TRBJ1-5; TRBD1 might be the D (5 bases). The CDR3 is made up of 13 amino acids. With 10 bases removed from V and 7 bases from J, the gap between germline ends came to 17 bases. The germline V gene has CDR1 MDHEN and CDR2 SYDVKM. The CDR3 nucleotides are TGTGCCAACGTCGGGGGGTTTTGGCAGCCCCAGCATTTT. Encoded protein: CANVGGFWQPQHF.

This clonotype showed up just a few times. V is TRBV28 and J is TRBJ2-1, with 9 bases lining up with TRBD2. This CDR3 is built from 15 residues. Germline trimming cut 6 bases from V and 6 bases from J; bases unmatched to any gene: 9. The germline CDR1 and CDR2 sequences are MDHEN and SYDVKM. The CDR3 region has the DNA TGTGCCAGCAGGCTCATTAGCGGGAGAGTCAATGAGCAGTTCTTC. This translates into CASRLISGRVNEQFF.

This clonotype was counted a few times. V is TRBV14 and J is TRBJ2-1; TRBD2 agrees at 8 bases. CDR1 is SGHDN and CDR2 is FVKESK in the germline V gene. The trim removed 4 bases at V and 9 bases at J, leaving 8 bases unmatched. CDR3 length: 14 amino acids. The CDR3 DNA follows: TGTGCCAGCAGCCGAGAGACTAGCGTTAGTGAGCAGTTCTTC. It is translated as CASSRETSVSEQFF. The variable domain in full, with the rest retrieved from reference TRBV14 and TRBJ2-1, is EAGVTQFPSHSVIEKGQTVTLRCDPISGHDNLYWYRRVMGKEIKFLLHFVKESKQDESGMPNNRFLAERTGGTYSTLKVQPAELEDSGVYFCASSRETSVSEQFFGPGTRLTVL.

This clonotype turned up a few times. The V and J genes are TRBV7-8 and TRBJ2-1, with D tentatively TRBD2 (6 bases). The germline V and J ends were trimmed by 0 bases and 5 bases, with 11 bases remaining between them. The CDR3 contains 15 residues. Germline V gene sequence: CDR1 SGHVS, CDR2 FQNEAQ. The CDR3 is CASSLAGGNHNEQFF. Here the CDR3 DNA reads TGTGCCAGCAGCTTAGCCGGCGGGAACCACAATGAGCAGTTCTTC.

The chain uses TRBV18 and TRBJ2-1; D is unresolved. The CDR3 loop spans 15 amino acids. Per the germline V gene, CDR1 is KGHSH and CDR2 is LQKENI. V gave up 4 bases and J gave up 0 bases, with 10 bases separating them. The CDR3 sequence: CASSLMRSSYNEQFF. The CDR3 DNA reads TGTGCCAGCTCACTGATGCGGAGCTCCTACAATGAGCAGTTCTTC.

The CDR3 spells CSVAPGTRDEQYF. Here the CDR3 DNA reads TGCAGCGTGGCCCCCGGGACGCGCGACGAGCAGTACTTC. This chain connects TRBV29-1 to TRBJ2-7, with D perhaps TRBD1 or TRBD2 (5 bases each). The CDR3 is 13 residues long. CDR1 SQVTM and CDR2 ANQGSEA come from the germline V gene. Trimming took off 6 bases at V and 5 bases at J, with 17 bases between the two ends.

The V gene is TRBV12-3 or TRBV12-4, the J gene TRBJ2-1, with 7 bases lining up with TRBD2. V was clipped by 1 base and J by 6 bases; unmatched bases: 3. This CDR3 spans 14 amino acids. CDR3 in amino acids: CASSLGTSSNEQFF. DNA of the CDR3: TGTGCCAGCAGTTTAGGGACTAGTTCCAATGAGCAGTTCTTC.

As DNA, the CDR3 is TGTGCCACCGGCGGGACTAGCACAGATACGCAGTATTTT. Translated, it gives CATGGTSTDTQYF. This sequence joins TRBV24-1 and TRBJ2-3; perhaps TRBD2 as D (6 bases). The CDR3 is 13 residues long. CDR1 is KGHDR and CDR2 is SFDVKD in the germline V gene. Trimming shortened V by 9 bases and J by 0 bases, and 9 bases separated the two germline ends.

In this sample, this clonotype turned up many times. The V gene is TRBV14, the J gene TRBJ2-1; D is perhaps TRBD1 (6 bases). The germline V and J ends were trimmed by 1 base and 10 bases, with 11 bases remaining between them. CDR1 is SGHDN, CDR2 FVKESK, per germline. The CDR3 contains 13 residues. The CDR3 loop reads CASSQGTVREQFF. The CDR3 coding sequence is TGTGCCAGCAGCCAAGGGACAGTAAGGGAGCAGTTCTTC.

This clonotype occurred a few times. The rearrangement uses TRBV9 and TRBJ1-2; TRBD1 is a possible D gene (5 bases). The germline V and J ends were trimmed by 0 bases and 3 bases, with 9 bases remaining between them. Germline CDR1 SGDLS, CDR2 YYNGEE. The CDR3 totals 14 residues. The CDR3 spells CASSVDVGDYGYTF. The CDR3 nucleotides read TGTGCCAGCAGCGTAGATGTAGGGGACTATGGCTACACCTTC.

J is TRBJ2-5 and V is TRBV7-2; 8 nucleotides match TRBD1. Looked up from germline, CDR1 is SGHTA and CDR2 is FQGNSA. The CDR3 consists of 15 residues. The V and J ends lost 5 bases and 4 bases, in that order; junction bases with no gene match: 9. CDR3 residues: CASSPRTGKVETQYF. CDR3 nucleotide sequence: TGTGCCAGCAGCCCGAGGACAGGGAAGGTAGAGACCCAGTACTTC. The variable domain in full, completed from reference TRBV7-2 and TRBJ2-5, reads GAGVSQSPSNKVTEKGKDVELRCDPISGHTALYWYRQSLGQGLEFLIYFQGNSAPDKSGLPSDRFSAERTGGSVSTLTIQRTQQEDSAVYLCASSPRTGKVETQYFGPGTRLLVL.

In this sample, this clonotype turned up many times. The chain links TRBV6-2 or TRBV6-3 to TRBJ2-7; the D gene is possibly TRBD1 (5 bases). V lost 2 bases, J lost 6 bases, and 8 bases lay in between. Germline V lookup: CDR1 MNHEY, CDR2 SVGEGT. The CDR3 is made up of 12 amino acids. CDR3 coding DNA: TGTGCCAGCAGTTACGTTAGGGGCGAGCAGTACTTC. It encodes CASSYVRGEQYF.

This clonotype has only a few counts. The rearrangement joins TRBV19 to TRBJ2-6; D is unresolved. V lost 3 bases to trimming and J lost 2 bases, with 14 bases between them. The CDR3 loop spans 17 amino acids. Germline V gene lookup returns CDR1 LNHDA and CDR2 SQIVND (reference sequence). The CDR3 nucleotides are TGTGCCAGTAGTATGGTGATGTGGTCGGCTGGGGCCAACGTCCTGACTTTC. This gives the protein CASSMVMWSAGANVLTF.

This clonotype was observed at least ten times. CDR3 amino acids: CASSENRDEETQYF. As DNA, the CDR3 is TGTGCCAGCAGTGAAAACAGGGATGAAGAGACCCAGTACTTC. V is TRBV2 and J is TRBJ2-5; TRBD1 might be the D (6 bases). CDR1 and CDR2 (germline): SNHLY, FYNNEI. The V and J ends lost 2 bases and 3 bases respectively, with 10 bases between them. The CDR3 runs to 14 residues. Based on the CDR3 plus reference TRBV2 and TRBJ2-5, the full variable domain is EPEVTQTPSHQVTQMGQEVILRCVPISNHLYFYWYRQILGQKVEFLVSFYNNEISEKSEIFDDQFSVERPDGSNFTLKIRSTKLEDSAMYFCASSENRDEETQYFGPGTRLLVL.